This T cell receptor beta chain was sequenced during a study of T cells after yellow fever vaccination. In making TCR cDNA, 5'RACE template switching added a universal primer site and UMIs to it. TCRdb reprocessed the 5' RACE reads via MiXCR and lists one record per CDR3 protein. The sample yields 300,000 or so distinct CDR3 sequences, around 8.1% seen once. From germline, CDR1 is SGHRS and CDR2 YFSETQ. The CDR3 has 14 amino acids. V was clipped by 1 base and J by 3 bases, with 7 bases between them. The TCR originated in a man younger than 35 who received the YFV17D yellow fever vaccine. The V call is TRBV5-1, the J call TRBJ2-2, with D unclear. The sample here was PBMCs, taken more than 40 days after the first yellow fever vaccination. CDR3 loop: CASSLFSDTGELFF. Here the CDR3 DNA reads TGCGCCAGCAGCTTGTTCTCCGACACCGGGGAGCTGTTTTTT.